Shown below are 7 T cell receptor beta chains from a single sample sequenced in a study of blood T cells in healthy people across ages. PCR was performed a second time for about 7 to 11 cycles using a sample-barcoded 5' primer and a J-beta primer mix. TCRdb recomputed calls from the 5' RACE reads with MiXCR, one row per CDR3 protein. Of 850,000 to 950,000 distinct CDR3 sequences listed, around 26% are singletons. Sequencing used blood. All receptors derive from an elderly woman in good health.

The chain combines TRBV5-1 with TRBJ2-2, with D perhaps matching TRBD1 or TRBD2 (5 bases each). Germline-derived CDR1 and CDR2 are SGHRS and YFSETQ. The CDR3 length is 14 residues. V was clipped by 5 bases and J by 6 bases, with 14 bases between them. Written as DNA, the CDR3 is TGCGCCAGCAGTTGGGACGGGAAACCCGGGGAGCTGTTTTTT. This codes for CASSWDGKPGELFF.

At least ten counts were recorded for this clonotype. CDR3 bases: TGCGCCAGCAGCTCGATAGGGAGGAACAATGAGCAGTTCTTC. Translation gives CASSSIGRNNEQFF. V is TRBV5-1 and J is TRBJ2-1, with D possibly TRBD2 on 6 matching bases. V gave up 3 bases and J gave up 5 bases, with 12 bases separating them. CDR3 size: 14 residues. CDR1 is SGHRS and CDR2 is YFSETQ in the germline V gene.

This clonotype was counted between two and nine times. The chain joins TRBV6-1 to TRBJ2-6, with D perhaps matching TRBD1 (6 bases). CDR3 length: 17 amino acids. Trimming took off 2 bases at V and 4 bases at J, with 15 bases between the two ends. The germline CDR1 and CDR2 sequences are MNHNS and SASEGT. DNA for the CDR3: TGTGCCAGCAGTGAAAATCAGGGGTCTACCGGGGCCAACGTCCTGACTTTC. This translates into CASSENQGSTGANVLTF.

This clonotype was counted many times. The gene calls are TRBV5-1 and TRBJ1-5, with a weak D call TRBD1 (5 bases). The V gene's germline CDR1 is SGHRS and CDR2 YFSETQ. The ends were cut back, 0 bases at V and 4 bases at J, with 11 bases in the middle. This CDR3 comprises 15 residues. Here the CDR3 DNA reads TGCGCCAGCAGCTTGGCCGGGGCTTTAAATCAGCCCCAGCATTTT. Amino acids: CASSLAGALNQPQHF.

With respect to this clonotype: A junction end diverges from the germline sequence, so it may reflect a read error. This sequence joins TRBV6-1 and TRBJ2-7; TRBD1 might be the D (5 bases). This CDR3 is built from 13 residues. Germline assignment: CDR1 MNHNS and CDR2 SASEGT. The DNA of the CDR3 is TGTGCCGGCAGTGCGGCAGGGACCTACGAGCAGTACTTC. It codes for CAGSAAGTYEQYF.

This clonotype was recorded at least ten times. V gene TRBV9 combines with J gene TRBJ2-3; no definite D call. This CDR3 is built from 14 residues. V was shortened by 6 bases and J by 0 bases, with 11 bases between the two germline ends. The germline CDR1 and CDR2 sequences are SGDLS and YYNGEE. In nucleotides, the CDR3 is TGTGCCAGCACCTATCTATCGAGCACAGATACGCAGTATTTT. It translates to CASTYLSSTDTQYF.

The CDR3 protein is CASSRNDRVGSTGELFF. CDR3 DNA: TGTGCCAGTAGTAGAAACGACAGGGTAGGAAGCACCGGGGAGCTGTTTTTT. The chain links TRBV19 to TRBJ2-2; 7 bases fit TRBD1. The CDR3 length is 17 residues. The V and J ends lost 4 bases and 4 bases, in that order; junction bases with no gene match: 12. CDR1 is LNHDA and CDR2 is SQIVND in the germline V gene (reference sequence). The variable domain in full, completed from reference TRBV19 and TRBJ2-2, reads DGGITQSPKYLFRKEGQNVTLSCEQNLNHDAMYWYRQDPGQGLRLIYYSQIVNDFQKGDIAEGYSVSREKKESFPLTVTSAQKNPTAFYLCASSRNDRVGSTGELFFGEGSRLTVL.